What follows is one T cell receptor beta chain and its context. Antigen: not known. The source of the sample is a study of CXCR3-negative and CXCR3-positive naive CD8 T cells. Study-level points and caveats: Naive subsets were similarly diverse, while memory CD8+ repertoires were much less diverse.

CDR3 size: 13 residues. The germline V gene has CDR1 SQVTM and CDR2 ANQGSEA. Triplicates of about 270,000 cells were sorted from each CD8+ T cell subset. The authors made the TRB cDNA libraries by 5' RACE using UMI labels. TCRdb reprocessed the 5' RACE reads, keeping one entry per CDR3 protein, no DNA. This table lists approximately 37,000 distinct CDR3 sequences. The chain joins TRBV29-1 to TRBJ2-7; there is no DNA to check the TCRdb D call of TRBD1. The source material was memory CD8+ T cells from blood. This sequence originates from a human donor in good health. Some clones in this sample may be carry-over from other donors' samples. The CDR3 sequence is CSVEGTLGYEQYF.